The present entry profiles one TCR beta chain with its context. Its antigen is currently unknown. The sample comes from a study of vaccination effects on CD4 cells after COVID-19. Study results and limitations: The study had few convalescent patients and no early post-infection timepoints.

Peptide-pool stimulation followed by sequencing identified expanded antigen-specific CD4+ clonotypes in the ViraFEST assay. Culture lasted about 10 days before CD4+ T cell isolation. Vaccinated participants had no history of SARS-CoV-2 infection and tested negative for nucleocapsid antibodies. Cultures used roughly 2 million PBMC per well, about 10 IU/ml IL-2 and around 10 ug/ml peptides. Cultures got half-medium changes with IL-2 on days 3 and 7. The method was immunoSEQ multiplex PCR; TCRdb's version includes in-frame clones alone and lacks a portion of them. The repertoire consists of some 22,000 clones, with roughly four fifths occurring once and the leading ten covering 19%. The CDR3 extends over 14 amino acids. The germline gives CDR1 LGHDT, CDR2 YNNKEL (reference sequence). Trimming took 4 bases from V and 4 from J, leaving 13 bases between them.

The input for sequencing was CD4+ T cells from PBMCs cultured with HCoV-NL63 spike peptides, taken before COVID-19 vaccination. The V and J genes are TRBV3-1 (or the pseudogene TRBV3-2) and TRBJ2-5, with a weak D call TRBD2 (5 bases). The receptor's source is a human donor who received a COVID-19 vaccine. CDR3 bases: TGTGCCAGCAGCCGGTCCTCCGAGGGAGAGACCCAGTACTTC. Its protein product is CASSRSSEGETQYF.